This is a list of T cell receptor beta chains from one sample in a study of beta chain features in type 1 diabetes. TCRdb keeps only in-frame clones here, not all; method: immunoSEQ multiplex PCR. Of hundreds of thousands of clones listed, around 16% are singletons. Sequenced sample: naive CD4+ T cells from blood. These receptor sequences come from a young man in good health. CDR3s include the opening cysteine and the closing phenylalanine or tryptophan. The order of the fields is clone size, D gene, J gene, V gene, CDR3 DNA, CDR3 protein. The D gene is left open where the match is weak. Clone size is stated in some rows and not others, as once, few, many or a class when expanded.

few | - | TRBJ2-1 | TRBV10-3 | TGTGCCATCAGTGAGTCGATACTACAGTCCTACAATGAGCAGTTCTTC | CAISESILQSYNEQFF
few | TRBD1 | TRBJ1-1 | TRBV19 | TGTGCCAGTAGCCTGCAGCACGGACAGGGCTCTGAAGCTTTCTTT | CASSLQHGQGSEAFF
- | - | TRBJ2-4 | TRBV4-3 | TGCGCCAGCAGCCAAGATCACCCCAGAGGATTGGGGGCCAAAAACATTCAGTACTTC | CASSQDHPRGLGAKNIQYF
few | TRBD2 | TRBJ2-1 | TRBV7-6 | TGTGCCAGCAGCCCAGCTAGCGGGCATAACAATGAGCAGTTCTTC | CASSPASGHNNEQFF
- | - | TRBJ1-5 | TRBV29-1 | TGCAGCGTTGGCTATAGCAATCAGCCCCAGCATTTT | CSVGYSNQPQHF
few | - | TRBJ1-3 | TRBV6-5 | TGTGCCAGCAGTACGGGGGGAAACACCATATATTTT | CASSTGGNTIYF
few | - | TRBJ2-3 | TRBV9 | TGTGCCAGCAGCGAGGGGGGCCTAGCAGGCACAGATACGCAGTATTTT | CASSEGGLAGTDTQYF
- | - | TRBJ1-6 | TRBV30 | TGTGCCTGGAGTGTAACTGTGTATAATTCACCCCTCCACTTT | CAWSVTVYNSPLHF
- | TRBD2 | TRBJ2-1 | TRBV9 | TGTGCCAGCAGCGTAGAGTCTAGCGGGGGTGAGCAGTTCTTC | CASSVESSGGEQFF
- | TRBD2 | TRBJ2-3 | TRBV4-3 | TGCGCCAGCAGCCAAGAGATCGGTAGCCGACTAGCAAGGCCGTCTTGGGATACGCAGTATTTT | CASSQEIGSRLARPSWDTQYF
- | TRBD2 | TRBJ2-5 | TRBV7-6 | TGTGCCAGCAGCCCCCCGACTAGCGGAGAGACCCAGTACTTC | CASSPPTSGETQYF
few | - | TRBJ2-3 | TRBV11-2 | TGTGCCAGCAGCAAGACAGGAGAAAAGCCGTATTTT | CASSKTGEKPYF
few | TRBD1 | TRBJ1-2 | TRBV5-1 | TGCGCCAGCAGCCCACAGGGGAACTATGGCTACACCTTC | CASSPQGNYGYTF
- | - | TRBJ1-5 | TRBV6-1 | TGTGCCAGCAAGGAGGGATACGGCAATCAGCCCCAGCATTTT | CASKEGYGNQPQHF
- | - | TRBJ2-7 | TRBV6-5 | TGTGCCAGCAGTCGCAGCCGAGACGGAGTCTACGAGCAGTACTTC | CASSRSRDGVYEQYF
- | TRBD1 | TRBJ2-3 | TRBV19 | TGTGCCAGTAGTATCCCCAGAAGGGCGACAGGGCGCGATACGCAGTATTTT | CASSIPRRATGRDTQYF
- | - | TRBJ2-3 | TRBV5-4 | TGTGCCAGCCGGCAAGCCCCACAGCGCACAGATACGCAGTATTTT | CASRQAPQRTDTQYF
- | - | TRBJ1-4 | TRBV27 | TGTGCCAGCAGTGGTATCGCAACTAATGAAAAACTGTTTTTT | CASSGIATNEKLFF
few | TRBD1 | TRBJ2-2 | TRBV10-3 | TGTGCCATCAGAAATTCCGGGACAGGGCACACCGGGGAGCTGTTTTTT | CAIRNSGTGHTGELFF
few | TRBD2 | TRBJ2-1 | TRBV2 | TGTGCCAGCTCCGGGACTAGCGGGGGCCACCGCAATGAGCAGTTCTTC | CASSGTSGGHRNEQFF
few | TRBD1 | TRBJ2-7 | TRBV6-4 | TGTGCCAGCAGGGATCCGGGACAGGAGACCTACGAGCAGTACTTC | CASRDPGQETYEQYF
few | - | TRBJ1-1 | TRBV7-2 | TGTGCCAGCAGCGTTCAGGGGTTAAAGAGAACTGAAGCTTTCTTT | CASSVQGLKRTEAFF
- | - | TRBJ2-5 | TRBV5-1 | TGCGCCAGCAGCGCCGGACAGCCTGGCCAAGAGACCCAGTACTTC | CASSAGQPGQETQYF
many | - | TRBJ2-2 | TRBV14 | TGTGCCAGCAGCCGCGGCGCAGTTCTCACCGGGGAGCTGTTTTTT | CASSRGAVLTGELFF
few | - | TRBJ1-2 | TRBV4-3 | TGCGCCAGCAGCCAAGACAGGGTTTATGGCTACACCTTC | CASSQDRVYGYTF
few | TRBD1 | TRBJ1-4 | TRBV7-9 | TGTGCCAGCAGCCCGAGATATCTTTCCGGGACAGGTGAAGAAAAACTGTTTTTT | CASSPRYLSGTGEEKLFF
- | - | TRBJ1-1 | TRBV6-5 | TGTGCCAGCAGACAGGGAAGGGTCACTGAAGCTTTCTTT | CASRQGRVTEAFF
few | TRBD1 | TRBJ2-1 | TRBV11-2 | TGTGCCAGCAGCCGGCCACAGGGACAGGGGATTTACAATGAGCAGTTCTTC | CASSRPQGQGIYNEQFF
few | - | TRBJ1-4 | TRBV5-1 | TGCGCCAGCAGCTTGGACACGAGTAATGAAAAACTGTTTTTT | CASSLDTSNEKLFF
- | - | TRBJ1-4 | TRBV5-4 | TGTGCCAGCAGCTCCGGGACGGTAACTAATGAAAAACTGTTTTTT | CASSSGTVTNEKLFF
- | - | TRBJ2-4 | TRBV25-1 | TGTGCCAGCGGACAAAACATTCAGTACTTC | CASGQNIQYF
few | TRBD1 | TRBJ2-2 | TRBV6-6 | TGTGCCAGCATTGACAGGGCGAACACCGGGGAGCTGTTTTTT | CASIDRANTGELFF
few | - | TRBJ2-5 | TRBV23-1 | TGCGCCAGCAGTCAATTTTTTGGGGGCGAGACCCAGTACTTC | CASSQFFGGETQYF
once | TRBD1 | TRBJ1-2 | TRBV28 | TGTGCCAGCAGTTTACCAGGACAGGGGCAAGGCTACACCTTC | CASSLPGQGQGYTF
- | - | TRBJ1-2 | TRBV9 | TGTGCCAGCAAAGCGGACAGAACCCTTTATGGCTACACCTTC | CASKADRTLYGYTF
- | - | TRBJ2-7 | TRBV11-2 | TGTGCCAGCAGCTTAACAGGGTTCCAAGGAGGCGAGCAGTACTTC | CASSLTGFQGGEQYF
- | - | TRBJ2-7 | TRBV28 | TGTGCCAGCAGTTTCGCTGAACGAATGTGGTACTTC | CASSFAERMWYF
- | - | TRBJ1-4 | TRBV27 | TGTGCCAGCAGGGGCCTAGGAACTAATGAAAAACTGTTTTTT | CASRGLGTNEKLFF
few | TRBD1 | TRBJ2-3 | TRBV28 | TGTGCCAGCAGTTCTCTGGACAGGGGGCGTACGGATACGCAGTATTTT | CASSSLDRGRTDTQYF
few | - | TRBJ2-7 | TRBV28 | TGTGCCAGCAGCCCTGGGGTGGGAACTTCAAACTACGAGCAGTACTTC | CASSPGVGTSNYEQYF
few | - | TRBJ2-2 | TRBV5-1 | TGCGCCAGCAGCTCCGCTACAGGGATAGTGGCCGGGGAGCTGTTTTTT | CASSSATGIVAGELFF
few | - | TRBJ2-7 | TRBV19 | TGTGCCAGTAGAAAGACAGTGCGGGCCTACGAGCAGTACTTC | CASRKTVRAYEQYF
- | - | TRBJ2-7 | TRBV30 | TGTGCCTGGAGATCGGGCCTTTTCCCCCTCTACGAGCAGTACTTC | CAWRSGLFPLYEQYF
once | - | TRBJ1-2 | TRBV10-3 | TGTGCCATCAGTGACAGAAACTATGGCTACACCTTC | CAISDRNYGYTF
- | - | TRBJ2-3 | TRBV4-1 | TGCGCCAGCAGCCAAGAGACTAGGAGCGGGCCCACAGATACGCAGTATTTT | CASSQETRSGPTDTQYF
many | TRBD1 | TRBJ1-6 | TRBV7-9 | TGTGCCAGCAGCCTACGACCTACAGGGGCCTCACCCCTCCACTTT | CASSLRPTGASPLHF
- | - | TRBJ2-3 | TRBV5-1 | TGCGCCAGCAGCTTGGGACAGAGAACAGATACGCAGTATTTT | CASSLGQRTDTQYF
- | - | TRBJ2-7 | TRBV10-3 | TGTGCCATCAATTGGGAGGGGGCTGGGGCCTACGAGCAGTACTTC | CAINWEGAGAYEQYF
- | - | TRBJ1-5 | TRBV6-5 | TGTGCCAGCAGTACCCGCGGTCAGCCCCAGCATTTT | CASSTRGQPQHF
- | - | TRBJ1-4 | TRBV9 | TGTGCCAGCAGCGTAGGGACGATACGGGAAAAACTGTTTTTT | CASSVGTIREKLFF
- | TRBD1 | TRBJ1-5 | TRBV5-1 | TGCGCCAGCAGCCCCGGGACAGGGAATCAGCCCCAGCATTTT | CASSPGTGNQPQHF
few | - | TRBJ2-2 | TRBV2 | TGTGCCAGCAGTTACTATGGACAAGCCGGGGAGCTGTTTTTT | CASSYYGQAGELFF
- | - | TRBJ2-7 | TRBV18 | TGTGCCAGCTCACCAATGAAGGGGCCGGGCGAGCAGTACTTC | CASSPMKGPGEQYF
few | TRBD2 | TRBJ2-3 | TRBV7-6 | TGTGCCAGCAGCTTTCCTCTAGCGGGAGGGAGGACAGATACGCAGTATTTT | CASSFPLAGGRTDTQYF
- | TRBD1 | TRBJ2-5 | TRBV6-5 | TGTGCCAGCAGACGCCCGGGACAGGGAGAGACCCAGTACTTC | CASRRPGQGETQYF
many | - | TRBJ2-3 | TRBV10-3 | TGTGCCATCAGTGGACAGGTGGCTGCAGATACGCAGTATTTT | CAISGQVAADTQYF
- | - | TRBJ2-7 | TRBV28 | TGTGCCAGCAGTTCGAAGACTAGTCTGCGGGAGCAGTACTTC | CASSSKTSLREQYF
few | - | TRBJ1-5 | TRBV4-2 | TGTGCCAGCAGCCAAGGGGAGGGACAGCCCCAGCATTTT | CASSQGEGQPQHF